This T cell receptor (beta chain) was recorded in a study of response to subunit inactivated influenza vaccine. There are 17 residues in the CDR3. Trimming stripped 0 bases from V and 0 bases from J, with 14 bases between. Germline CDR1 is LGHNA and CDR2 is YSLEER. One entry per CDR3 protein, called by TCRdb with MiXCR from the RT-PCR reads. The repertoire holds fewer than 400,000 distinct CDR3 sequences, with roughly 22% as singletons. The chain joins TRBV4-3 to TRBJ1-2; D possibly corresponds to TRBD1 (5 bases). This TCR was recovered from a man between 45 and 75 years old who received an inactivated influenza vaccine. Sequences were derived from PBMCs from blood, sampled about 20 months after vaccination. CDR3 nucleotide sequence: TGCGCCAGCAGCCAAGATCTTGGGGGAAATCCTAACTATGGCTACACCTTC. It encodes CASSQDLGGNPNYGYTF.